This T cell receptor beta chain is from a study of cytomegalovirus exposure and HLA in healthy donors. Study-level findings and limits: According to the study, 160 or so TCR beta chains were cytomegalovirus-associated.

The CDR3 is made up of 14 amino acids. V dropped 0 bases and J dropped 8 bases, with 12 bases sitting between them. Germline lookup yields CDR1 SNHLY and CDR2 FYNNEI. Regarding this clone: Its target is unknown.

The study ran its PCR with 60 Vbeta and 13 Jbeta primers. Using immunoSEQ multiplex PCR, the repertoire was profiled, and TCRdb retains in-frame clones only, with some absent. The sample gives about 130,000 clones, 76% of which show up once; 2.5% to 4% is in the top ten. The V call is TRBV2, the J call TRBJ2-3; D remains ambiguous. Material for sequencing was PBMCs. The sequence was collected from a man aged 40-55 years in good health and CMV-seronegative. Written as DNA, the CDR3 is TGTGCCAGCAGTGAAGCCTTGCGTGCCGCTACGCAGTATTTT. Its translation is CASSEALRAATQYF. The whole variable domain, remainder taken from reference TRBV2 and TRBJ2-3, is EPEVTQTPSHQVTQMGQEVILRCVPISNHLYFYWYRQILGQKVEFLVSFYNNEISEKSEIFDDQFSVERPDGSNFTLKIRSTKLEDSAMYFCASSEALRAATQYFGPGTRLTVL.